The rows below give T cell receptor beta chains drawn from one sample of a study of identical twins. Each CDR3 protein is one row after TCRdb ran MiXCR on the 5' RACE reads. Here the sample spans 1,800,000 or so distinct CDR3 sequences, roughly 35% being singletons. The source material was cord blood. The source is a newborn girl in good health. Each CDR3 is given with its conserved first and last residue. Each record gives: D gene, V gene, J gene, clone size, CDR3 protein, CDR3 DNA. D genes are given only for firm matches. Clone size appears in some rows only: once, few, many, or a class for an expanded clone.

D: .
V: TRBV29-1
J: TRBJ1-4
size: .
CDR3: CSVEGGRDEKLFF
DNA: TGCAGCGTTGAGGGCGGGCGCGATGAAAAACTGTTTTTT

D: .
V: TRBV2
J: TRBJ1-6
size: few
CDR3: CASRTDSPPHF
DNA: TGTGCCAGCAGGACAGATTCACCCCCCCACTTT

D: .
V: TRBV20-1
J: TRBJ2-1
size: .
CDR3: CSARRTLRWGLYNEQFF
DNA: TGCAGTGCTAGAAGGACCCTCCGGTGGGGGCTTTACAATGAGCAGTTCTTC

D: .
V: TRBV7-9
J: TRBJ1-2
size: few
CDR3: CASSLGPNGYTF
DNA: TGTGCCAGCAGCTTAGGCCCGAATGGCTACACCTTC

D: .
V: TRBV20-1
J: TRBJ2-7
size: .
CDR3: CSAPLHSYEQYF
DNA: TGCAGTGCCCCCTTGCACTCCTACGAGCAGTACTTC

D: .
V: TRBV5-1
J: TRBJ1-5
size: .
CDR3: CASSLYPDSNQPQHF
DNA: TGCGCCAGCAGCTTGTACCCCGATAGCAATCAGCCCCAGCATTTT

D: TRBD2
V: TRBV12-3/TRBV12-4
J: TRBJ2-5
size: .
CDR3: CASSGLAGGRWETQYF
DNA: TGTGCCAGCAGCGGACTAGCGGGAGGGCGTTGGGAGACCCAGTACTTC

D: .
V: TRBV27
J: TRBJ1-2
size: .
CDR3: CASSPNLGAGYTF
DNA: TGTGCCAGCAGCCCAAATCTGGGGGCAGGCTACACCTTC

D: .
V: TRBV4-1
J: TRBJ2-2
size: .
CDR3: CASSQFGATGELFF
DNA: TGCGCCAGCAGCCAATTCGGGGCCACCGGGGAGCTGTTTTTT

D: .
V: TRBV5-1
J: TRBJ1-2
size: .
CDR3: CASTLWDQRGYTF
DNA: TGCGCCAGCACCCTCTGGGACCAGCGCGGCTACACCTTC

D: .
V: TRBV12-3/TRBV12-4
J: TRBJ2-1
size: many
CDR3: CASSSRQSSYNEQFF
DNA: TGTGCCAGCAGCTCCCGACAGAGCTCCTACAATGAGCAGTTCTTC

D: TRBD1
V: TRBV20-1
J: TRBJ1-1
size: .
CDR3: CSPSTGRWTEAFF
DNA: TGCAGTCCTTCGACAGGGCGGTGGACTGAAGCTTTCTTT

D: TRBD1
V: TRBV7-9
J: TRBJ2-2
size: .
CDR3: CASSSSGGPNTGELFF
DNA: TGTGCCAGCAGCTCTTCAGGGGGCCCTAACACCGGGGAGCTGTTTTTT

D: .
V: TRBV28
J: TRBJ2-7
size: .
CDR3: CASNLPGGLQYF
DNA: TGTGCCAGCAACCTACCCGGAGGTTTGCAGTACTTC

D: .
V: TRBV19
J: TRBJ1-5
size: .
CDR3: CASSTMPGHPNQPQHF
DNA: TGTGCCAGTAGTACCATGCCGGGACACCCCAATCAGCCCCAGCATTTT

D: .
V: TRBV14
J: TRBJ1-2
size: many
CDR3: CASSPDRGRYGYTF
DNA: TGTGCCAGCAGCCCAGATCGCGGGAGATATGGCTACACCTTC

D: TRBD2
V: TRBV27
J: TRBJ2-3
size: .
CDR3: CASSLWQRGAGTSTDTQYF
DNA: TGTGCCAGCAGTTTATGGCAGCGGGGGGCCGGTACTAGCACAGATACGCAGTATTTT

D: .
V: TRBV3-1
J: TRBJ2-5
size: .
CDR3: CASSPRYWGSYNEQYF
DNA: TGTGCCAGCAGCCCAAGATATTGGGGGTCCTACAATGAGCAGTACTTC

D: .
V: TRBV6-6
J: TRBJ1-6
size: .
CDR3: CASSYILGLNSPLHF
DNA: TGTGCCAGCAGTTACATCCTGGGTCTCAATTCACCCCTCCACTTT

D: .
V: TRBV18
J: TRBJ1-2
size: .
CDR3: CASSPRQDDYGYTF
DNA: TGTGCCAGCTCACCACGACAGGACGACTATGGCTACACCTTC

D: .
V: TRBV7-9
J: TRBJ2-2
size: .
CDR3: CASSLGDVKTGELFF
DNA: TGTGCCAGCAGCTTGGGGGATGTAAAGACCGGGGAGCTGTTTTTT

D: .
V: TRBV10-3
J: TRBJ1-1
size: .
CDR3: CAISLGGRSTEAFF
DNA: TGTGCCATCAGTCTAGGGGGACGGAGCACTGAAGCTTTCTTT

D: .
V: TRBV14
J: TRBJ2-5
size: few
CDR3: CASSQGISETQYF
DNA: TGTGCCAGCAGCCAAGGTATATCGGAGACCCAGTACTTC

D: TRBD1
V: TRBV27
J: TRBJ2-7
size: .
CDR3: CASSLWAGGFGYEQYF
DNA: TGTGCCAGCAGTTTATGGGCAGGGGGTTTCGGCTACGAGCAGTACTTC

D: TRBD1
V: TRBV2
J: TRBJ1-1
size: .
CDR3: CASNKQGGTEAFF
DNA: TGTGCCAGCAACAAACAGGGGGGCACTGAAGCTTTCTTT

D: .
V: TRBV20-1
J: TRBJ1-5
size: .
CDR3: CSASDQPQHF
DNA: TGCAGTGCTAGCGATCAGCCCCAGCATTTT

D: .
V: TRBV20-1
J: TRBJ2-5
size: .
CDR3: CSAPSTQETQYF
DNA: TGCAGTGCTCCTAGCACACAAGAGACCCAGTACTTC

D: TRBD1
V: TRBV6-1
J: TRBJ2-5
size: once
CDR3: CASSERRTGGRETQYF
DNA: TGTGCCAGCAGTGAAAGACGGACAGGGGGAAGAGAGACCCAGTACTTC

D: .
V: TRBV27
J: TRBJ2-1
size: .
CDR3: CASSLYTGGGGNEQFF
DNA: TGTGCCAGCAGTTTATATACAGGGGGAGGGGGCAATGAGCAGTTCTTC

D: .
V: TRBV5-1
J: TRBJ1-1
size: .
CDR3: CASSITTNTEAFF
DNA: TGCGCCAGCAGTATTACTACGAACACTGAAGCTTTCTTT

D: TRBD1
V: TRBV27
J: TRBJ2-1
size: few
CDR3: CASSLTGTGNEQFF
DNA: TGTGCCAGCAGTCTCACCGGGACAGGGAATGAGCAGTTCTTC

D: .
V: TRBV6-5
J: TRBJ1-2
size: .
CDR3: CASPEGSNYGYTF
DNA: TGTGCCAGCCCCGAAGGGTCTAACTATGGCTACACCTTC

D: TRBD2
V: TRBV20-1
J: TRBJ2-7
size: .
CDR3: CSARDLGLAGEGSYEQYF
DNA: TGCAGTGCTAGAGATCTTGGACTAGCGGGAGAGGGCTCCTACGAGCAGTACTTC

D: TRBD1
V: TRBV20-1
J: TRBJ2-3
size: few
CDR3: CSPLTGTGTDTQYF
DNA: TGCAGTCCCCTAACTGGGACAGGGACAGATACGCAGTATTTT

D: .
V: TRBV4-1
J: TRBJ1-5
size: .
CDR3: CASSPRIIYQPQHF
DNA: TGCGCCAGCAGCCCCCGGATCATTTATCAGCCCCAGCATTTT

D: TRBD2
V: TRBV20-1
J: TRBJ2-3
size: .
CDR3: CSAHYIGGSDTDTQYF
DNA: TGCAGTGCGCATTACATCGGGGGGTCGGACACAGATACGCAGTATTTT

D: TRBD2
V: TRBV10-3
J: TRBJ2-1
size: few
CDR3: CAISHGGTSGPWVEQFF
DNA: TGTGCCATCAGCCACGGCGGGACTAGCGGGCCATGGGTGGAGCAGTTCTTC

D: .
V: TRBV4-2
J: TRBJ1-1
size: .
CDR3: CASSHNRGTEAFF
DNA: TGTGCCAGCAGCCACAACCGGGGGACTGAAGCTTTCTTT

D: .
V: TRBV7-2
J: TRBJ2-3
size: few
CDR3: CASSLSIGKYF
DNA: TGTGCCAGCAGCTTAAGTATAGGAAAGTATTTT

D: TRBD2
V: TRBV5-1
J: TRBJ2-1
size: few
CDR3: CASSWTSGIPEGEQFF
DNA: TGCGCCAGCAGTTGGACTAGCGGGATTCCGGAGGGTGAGCAGTTCTTC

D: TRBD1
V: TRBV25-1
J: TRBJ2-4
size: few
CDR3: CASRDPGQGPLAKNIQYF
DNA: TGTGCCAGCAGGGATCCGGGACAGGGGCCGTTAGCCAAAAACATTCAGTACTTC

D: .
V: TRBV20-1
J: TRBJ2-3
size: .
CDR3: CSATYPTDTQYF
DNA: TGCAGTGCGACTTACCCTACAGATACGCAGTATTTT

D: TRBD2
V: TRBV20-1
J: TRBJ2-4
size: few
CDR3: CSARSSGVKNIQYF
DNA: TGCAGTGCTAGATCTAGCGGGGTCAAAAACATTCAGTACTTC

D: .
V: TRBV9
J: TRBJ2-7
size: few
CDR3: CASSPETGAYYEQYF
DNA: TGTGCCAGCAGCCCCGAAACCGGGGCCTACTACGAGCAGTACTTC

D: .
V: TRBV6-1
J: TRBJ1-2
size: few
CDR3: CASSEEGYTF
DNA: TGTGCCAGCAGTGAGGAGGGCTACACCTTC

D: .
V: TRBV28
J: TRBJ2-3
size: .
CDR3: CASSLMSGAARARGTDTQYF
DNA: TGTGCCAGCAGTTTGATGTCGGGGGCGGCCAGGGCGAGGGGCACAGATACGCAGTATTTT

D: .
V: TRBV27
J: TRBJ2-1
size: few
CDR3: CASSLFLPGDNEQFF
DNA: TGTGCCAGCAGTTTATTTCTACCAGGGGACAATGAGCAGTTCTTC

D: .
V: TRBV29-1
J: TRBJ2-2
size: few
CDR3: CSGGRGGTGELFF
DNA: TGCAGCGGTGGGCGCGGCGGCACCGGGGAGCTGTTTTTT

D: .
V: TRBV7-9
J: TRBJ2-3
size: few
CDR3: CASSPEGSGSDTQYF
DNA: TGTGCCAGCAGCCCCGAGGGTAGCGGTTCAGATACGCAGTATTTT

D: .
V: TRBV28
J: TRBJ1-6
size: .
CDR3: CASSSFGSYNSPLHF
DNA: TGTGCCAGCAGTTCCTTTGGATCCTATAATTCACCCCTCCACTTT

D: .
V: TRBV9
J: TRBJ2-5
size: .
CDR3: CASYRGQETQYF
DNA: TGTGCCAGCTATAGGGGACAAGAGACCCAGTACTTC

D: .
V: TRBV27
J: TRBJ2-3
size: few
CDR3: CASSLTSVGTDTQYF
DNA: TGTGCCAGCAGTTTGACCAGTGTGGGCACAGATACGCAGTATTTT

D: TRBD1
V: TRBV12-3/TRBV12-4
J: TRBJ1-2
size: many
CDR3: CASSLRDSTYGYTF
DNA: TGTGCCAGCAGTCTTAGGGACAGCACCTATGGCTACACCTTC

D: TRBD1
V: TRBV2
J: TRBJ2-7
size: many
CDR3: CASSGQGAYEQYF
DNA: TGTGCCAGCAGTGGACAGGGGGCCTACGAGCAGTACTTC

D: .
V: TRBV18
J: TRBJ2-3
size: .
CDR3: CASSRQLGTTDTQYF
DNA: TGTGCCAGCTCACGGCAACTAGGGACCACAGATACGCAGTATTTT

D: .
V: TRBV12-3/TRBV12-4
J: TRBJ1-3
size: .
CDR3: CASSFSFSGNTIYF
DNA: TGTGCCAGCAGTTTCAGCTTCTCTGGAAACACCATATATTTT

D: TRBD2
V: TRBV4-2
J: TRBJ2-3
size: few
CDR3: CASSQAPLSGGQDTQYF
DNA: TGTGCCAGCAGCCAAGCCCCCCTTAGCGGGGGTCAAGATACGCAGTATTTT